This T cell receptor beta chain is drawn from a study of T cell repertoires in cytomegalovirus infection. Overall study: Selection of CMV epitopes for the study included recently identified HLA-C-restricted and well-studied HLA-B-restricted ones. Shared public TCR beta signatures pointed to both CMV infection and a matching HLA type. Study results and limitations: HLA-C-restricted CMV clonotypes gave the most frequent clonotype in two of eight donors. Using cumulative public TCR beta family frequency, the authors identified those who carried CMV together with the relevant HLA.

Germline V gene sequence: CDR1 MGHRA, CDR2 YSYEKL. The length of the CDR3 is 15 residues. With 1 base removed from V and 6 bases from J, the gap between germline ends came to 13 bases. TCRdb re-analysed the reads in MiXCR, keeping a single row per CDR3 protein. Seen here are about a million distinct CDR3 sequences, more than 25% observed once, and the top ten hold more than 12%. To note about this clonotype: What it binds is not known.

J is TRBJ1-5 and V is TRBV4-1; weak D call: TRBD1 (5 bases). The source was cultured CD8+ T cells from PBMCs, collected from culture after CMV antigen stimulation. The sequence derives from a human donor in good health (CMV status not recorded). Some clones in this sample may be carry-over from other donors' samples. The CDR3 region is CASSQGQFGSQPQHF. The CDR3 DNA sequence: TGCGCCAGCAGCCAAGGACAGTTCGGCAGTCAGCCCCAGCATTTT.